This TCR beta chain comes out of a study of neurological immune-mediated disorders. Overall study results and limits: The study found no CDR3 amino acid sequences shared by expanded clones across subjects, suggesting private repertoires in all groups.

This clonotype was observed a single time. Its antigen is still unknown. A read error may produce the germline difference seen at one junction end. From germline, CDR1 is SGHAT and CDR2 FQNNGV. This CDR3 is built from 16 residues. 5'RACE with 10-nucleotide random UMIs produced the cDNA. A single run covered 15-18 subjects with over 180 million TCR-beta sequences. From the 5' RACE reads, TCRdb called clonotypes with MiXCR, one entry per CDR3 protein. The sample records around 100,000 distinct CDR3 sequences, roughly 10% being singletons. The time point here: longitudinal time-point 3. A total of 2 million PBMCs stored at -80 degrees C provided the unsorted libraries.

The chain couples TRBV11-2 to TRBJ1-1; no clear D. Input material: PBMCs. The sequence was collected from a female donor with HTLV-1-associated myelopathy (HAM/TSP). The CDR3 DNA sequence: TGCGCCAGCAGCTTAGTGTTCGAGGTACAACCCACTGAAGCTTTCTTT. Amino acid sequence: CASSLVFEVQPTEAFF.